This T cell receptor beta chain was observed in a study of T cells in Graves' hyperthyroidism and ophthalmopathy. In the study overall: Specimen type is peripheral blood, collected at initial diagnosis prior to any treatment. Study-level findings and limits: Model output signaled ophthalmopathy a median approximately 6 months ahead of onset.

Amplification of TCR beta CDR3 regions used RNA as the template. The HTBI primer set drove a first-round RT-PCR of the TCR CDR3. One entry per CDR3 protein, called by TCRdb with MiXCR from the multiplex PCR reads. The sample contains some 770,000 distinct CDR3 sequences, over 15% of which appear only once. Over 18 months, lack of ophthalmopathy progression marked Graves' hyperthyroidism as stable. Fresh peripheral blood, around 9.2 ml of it, supplied the PBMCs. As regards this clonotype: The antigen is not known.

Per the germline V gene, CDR1 is MNHEY and CDR2 is SVGEGT. The junction had 7 bases not matched to a gene; V was cut back by 6 bases and J by 4 bases. The CDR3 covers 15 residues. Sequencing was done on a sample of blood. This clonotype was sampled from a young man with Graves' hyperthyroidism. V usage is TRBV6-2 or TRBV6-3 and J usage is TRBJ2-2, with 8 bases lining up with TRBD2. As DNA, the CDR3 is TGTGCCAGCAGACTTAGCGGGACGGGCACCGGGGAGCTGTTTTTT. Its translation: CASRLSGTGTGELFF.